This T cell receptor (beta chain) was obtained from a study of T cell responses to AZD1222 COVID-19 vaccine. V lost 4 bases and J 6 bases, leaving 8 bases between the germline ends. The germline gives CDR1 SGHTA, CDR2 FQGNSA. This CDR3 region has 12 residues. Here immunoSEQ multiplex PCR was the method, and the copy in TCRdb shows in-frame clones only, minus some. The table records about 140,000 clones, about 92% of them present only once. The chain carries TRBV7-2 and TRBJ2-3; D unclear. The starting material was peripheral blood, obtained on day 0 of AZD1222 vaccination. The TCR was taken from an adult in good health. The CDR3 spells CASSSPPDTQYF. The CDR3 nucleotides read TGTGCCAGCAGCTCCCCCCCGGATACGCAGTATTTT.